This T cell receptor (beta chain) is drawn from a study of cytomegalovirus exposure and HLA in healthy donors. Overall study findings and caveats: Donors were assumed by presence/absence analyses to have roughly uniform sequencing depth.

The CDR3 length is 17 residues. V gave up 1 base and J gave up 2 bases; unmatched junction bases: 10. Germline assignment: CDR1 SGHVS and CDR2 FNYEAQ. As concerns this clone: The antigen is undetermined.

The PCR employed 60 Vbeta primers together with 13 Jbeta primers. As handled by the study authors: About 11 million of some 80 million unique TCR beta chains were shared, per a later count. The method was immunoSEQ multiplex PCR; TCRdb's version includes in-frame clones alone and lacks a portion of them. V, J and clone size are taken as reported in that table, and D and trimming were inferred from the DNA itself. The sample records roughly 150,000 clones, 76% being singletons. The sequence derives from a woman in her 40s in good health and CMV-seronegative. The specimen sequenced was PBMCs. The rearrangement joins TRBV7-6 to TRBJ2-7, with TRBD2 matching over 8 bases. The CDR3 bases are TGTGCCAGCAGCTTAGAGGGGGTCGGAGCGGGAGCCTACGAGCAGTACTTC. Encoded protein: CASSLEGVGAGAYEQYF.